Listed below are T cell receptor beta chains from one sample, sequenced in a study of technical replicates of blood from a handful of donors. Measured with immunoSEQ multiplex PCR; TCRdb has only the in-frame clones, and not every one. The data contain about 70,000 clones, approximately 90% of them singletons. The sequenced sample was PBMCs. Every receptor here comes from a human donor in good health. Some clones in this sample may be carry-over from other donors' samples. Each CDR3 is given with its conserved first and last residue. A D gene is named only where the DNA matches it firmly. Rows may omit the clone size; those that give it use once, few, many or a size class.

j_gene	d_gene	abundance	v_gene	CDR3aa	CDR3nt
TRBJ2-1	-	-	TRBV7-2	CASSSAYLGGNEQFF	TGTGCCAGCAGCAGCGCATATCTTGGGGGGAATGAGCAGTTCTTC
TRBJ1-3	TRBD1	-	TRBV18	CASSVDRTGNTIYF	TGTGCCAGCTCAGTGGACAGGACTGGAAACACCATATATTTT
TRBJ2-3	TRBD2	-	TRBV5-1	CASSTGTSGSSDTQYF	TGCGCCAGCAGCACGGGGACTAGCGGGAGTTCAGATACGCAGTATTTT
TRBJ2-3	TRBD2	-	TRBV9	CASSSRTSGSDTQYF	TGTGCCAGCAGCTCCCGGACTAGCGGGAGTGATACGCAGTATTTT
TRBJ2-7	-	-	TRBV5-4	CASSVGGSYYEQYF	TGTGCCAGCAGCGTCGGGGGATCCTACTACGAGCAGTACTTC
TRBJ1-1	-	-	TRBV29-1	CSGTANTEAFF	TGCAGCGGGACAGCGAACACTGAAGCTTTCTTT
TRBJ2-1	-	-	TRBV6-4	CASSSTGEVREQFF	TGTGCCAGCAGTAGCACAGGGGAGGTCAGGGAGCAGTTCTTC
TRBJ2-7	TRBD2	-	TRBV7-2	CASSLDGPSGEQYF	TGTGCCAGCAGCTTAGACGGCCCTAGCGGCGAGCAGTACTTC
TRBJ2-1	TRBD2	few	TRBV9	CASSTSGSSYNEQFF	TGTGCCAGCAGCACTAGCGGGAGCTCCTACAATGAGCAGTTCTTC
TRBJ2-7	TRBD1	-	TRBV9	CASSIGQGSDEQYF	TGTGCCAGCAGCATAGGACAGGGGAGCGACGAGCAGTACTTC
TRBJ2-1	TRBD2	-	TRBV5-4	CASSLDAGRAAGEQFF	TGTGCCAGCAGCTTGGACGCCGGGAGGGCCGCCGGGGAGCAGTTCTTC
TRBJ1-1	-	-	TRBV5-5	CASSGGGGMNTEAFF	TGTGCCAGCAGCGGGGGGGGCGGAATGAACACTGAAGCTTTCTTT
TRBJ1-6	-	-	TRBV7-9	CASSLGYGSNSPLHF	TGTGCCAGCAGCTTAGGATACGGGTCGAATTCACCCCTCCACTTT
TRBJ2-3	-	-	TRBV9	CASSSGGRVDTQYF	TGTGCCAGCAGCTCGGGGGGCCGGGTGGATACGCAGTATTTT
TRBJ2-7	-	-	TRBV7-2	CASSLFGKRSLLGVVQYF	TGTGCCAGCAGCTTGTTCGGCAAACGGTCCCTCTTAGGAGTTGTGCAGTACTTC
TRBJ1-6	-	-	TRBV6-5	CASTGTGYNSPLHF	TGTGCCAGCACCGGGACTGGGTATAATTCACCCCTCCACTTT
TRBJ1-1	-	-	TRBV7-2	CASSLWAGAGRTEAFF	TGTGCCAGCAGCTTATGGGCGGGAGCAGGGAGGACTGAAGCTTTCTTT
TRBJ2-6	-	-	TRBV4-3	CASSQQVTGANVLTF	TGCGCCAGCAGCCAACAGGTCACTGGGGCCAACGTCCTGACTTTC
TRBJ1-3	-	-	TRBV9	CASSAPDRWNTIYF	TGTGCCAGCAGCGCTCCAGACAGGTGGAACACCATATATTTT
TRBJ1-3	-	once	TRBV5-1	CASSPGRGGGNTIYF	TGCGCCAGCAGCCCGGGCAGGGGTGGCGGAAACACCATATATTTT
TRBJ2-5	-	once	TRBV6-1	CASSPQETVKETQYF	TGTGCCAGCAGCCCTCAGGAAACAGTAAAGGAGACCCAGTACTTC